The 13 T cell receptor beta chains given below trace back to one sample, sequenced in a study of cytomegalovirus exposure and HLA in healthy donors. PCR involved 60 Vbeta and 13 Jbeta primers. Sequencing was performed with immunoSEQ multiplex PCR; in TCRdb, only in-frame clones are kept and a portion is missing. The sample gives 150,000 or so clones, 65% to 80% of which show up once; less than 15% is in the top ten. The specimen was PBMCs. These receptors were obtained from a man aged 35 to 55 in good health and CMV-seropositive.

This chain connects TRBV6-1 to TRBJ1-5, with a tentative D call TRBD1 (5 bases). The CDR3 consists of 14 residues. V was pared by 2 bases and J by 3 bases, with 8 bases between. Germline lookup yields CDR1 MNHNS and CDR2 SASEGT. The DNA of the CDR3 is TGTGCCAGCAGTGAACAGGGTGCCAATCAGCCCCAGCATTTT. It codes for CASSEQGANQPQHF.

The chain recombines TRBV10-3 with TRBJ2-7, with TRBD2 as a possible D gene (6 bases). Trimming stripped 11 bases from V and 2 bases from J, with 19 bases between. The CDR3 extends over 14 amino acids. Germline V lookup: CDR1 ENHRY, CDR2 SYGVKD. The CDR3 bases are TGTGCCTCCTCCTCGGGACTCGCGACCTACGAGCAGTACTTC. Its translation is CASSSGLATYEQYF.

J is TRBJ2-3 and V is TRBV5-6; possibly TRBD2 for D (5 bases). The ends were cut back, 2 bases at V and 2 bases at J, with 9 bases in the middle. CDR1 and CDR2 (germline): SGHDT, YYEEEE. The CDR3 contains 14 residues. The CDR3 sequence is CASSLLDLTDTQYF. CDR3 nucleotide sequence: TGTGCCAGCAGCTTACTAGACCTCACAGATACGCAGTATTTT.

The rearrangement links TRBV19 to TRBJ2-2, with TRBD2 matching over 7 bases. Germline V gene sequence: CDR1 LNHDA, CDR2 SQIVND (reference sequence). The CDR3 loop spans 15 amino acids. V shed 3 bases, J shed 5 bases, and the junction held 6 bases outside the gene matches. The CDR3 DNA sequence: TGTGCCAGTAGTATGGGGAGGGAAACGACCGGGGAGCTGTTTTTT. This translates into CASSMGRETTGELFF.

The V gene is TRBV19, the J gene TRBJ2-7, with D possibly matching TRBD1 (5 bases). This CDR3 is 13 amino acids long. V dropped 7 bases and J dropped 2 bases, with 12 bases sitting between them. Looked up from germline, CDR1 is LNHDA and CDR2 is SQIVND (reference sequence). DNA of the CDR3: TGTGCCAGTAAGTCCGGACAAACCTACGAGCAGTACTTC. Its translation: CASKSGQTYEQYF.

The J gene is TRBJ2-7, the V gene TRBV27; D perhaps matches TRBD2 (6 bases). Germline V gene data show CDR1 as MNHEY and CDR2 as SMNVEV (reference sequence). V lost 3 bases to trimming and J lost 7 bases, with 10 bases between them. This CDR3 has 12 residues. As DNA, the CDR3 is TGTGCCAGCAGTTTTGCTGCGGGGGAGCAGTACTTC. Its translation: CASSFAAGEQYF.

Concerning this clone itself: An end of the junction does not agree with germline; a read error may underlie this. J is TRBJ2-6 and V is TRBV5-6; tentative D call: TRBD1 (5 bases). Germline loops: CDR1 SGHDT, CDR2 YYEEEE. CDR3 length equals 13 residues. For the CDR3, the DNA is TGTGCCAGCAGCCAGTCTGGGGCCAACGGCCTGACTTTC. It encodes CASSQSGANGLTF.

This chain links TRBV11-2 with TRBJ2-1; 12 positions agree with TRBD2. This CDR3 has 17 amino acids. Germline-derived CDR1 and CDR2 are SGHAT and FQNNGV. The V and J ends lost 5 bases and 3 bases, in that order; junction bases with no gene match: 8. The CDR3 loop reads CASSPKGLAGHYNEQFF. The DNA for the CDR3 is TGTGCCAGCAGCCCGAAGGGACTAGCGGGCCACTACAATGAGCAGTTCTTC.

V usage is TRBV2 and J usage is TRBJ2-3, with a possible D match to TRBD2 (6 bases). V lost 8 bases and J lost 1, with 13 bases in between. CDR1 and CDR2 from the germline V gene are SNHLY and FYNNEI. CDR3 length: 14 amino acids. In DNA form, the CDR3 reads TGTGCCAGCGTCTTTAGCGGACGCACAGATACGCAGTATTTT. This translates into CASVFSGRTDTQYF.

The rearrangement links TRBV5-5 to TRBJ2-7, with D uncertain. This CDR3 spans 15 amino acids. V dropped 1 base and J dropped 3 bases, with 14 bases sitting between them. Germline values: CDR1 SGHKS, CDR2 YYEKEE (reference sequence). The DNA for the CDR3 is TGTGCCAGCAGCTTGAGCACGGGTCCGGGCTACGAGCAGTACTTC. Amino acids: CASSLSTGPGYEQYF.

The CDR3 coding sequence is TGTGCCAGCGGCCCCTTCACCGCCGGGGAGCTGTTTTTT. The encoded protein is CASGPFTAGELFF. This rearrangement joins TRBV27 to TRBJ2-2; no firm D call. Germline V gene lookup returns CDR1 MNHEY and CDR2 SMNVEV (reference sequence). V was cut by 8 bases and J by 6 bases, with 13 bases left in between. The CDR3 runs to 13 residues.

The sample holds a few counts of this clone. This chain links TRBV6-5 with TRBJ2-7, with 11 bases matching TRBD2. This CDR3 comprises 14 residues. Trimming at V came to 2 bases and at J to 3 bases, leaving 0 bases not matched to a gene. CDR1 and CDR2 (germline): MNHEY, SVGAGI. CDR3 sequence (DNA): TGTGCCAGCAGTTACGGGACTAGCGGCTACGAGCAGTACTTC. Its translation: CASSYGTSGYEQYF.

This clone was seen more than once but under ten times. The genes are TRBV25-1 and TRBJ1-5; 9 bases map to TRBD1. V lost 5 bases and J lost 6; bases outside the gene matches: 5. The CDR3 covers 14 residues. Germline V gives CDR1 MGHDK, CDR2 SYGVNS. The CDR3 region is CASSTGGGGQPQHF. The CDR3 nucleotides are TGTGCCAGCAGTACAGGGGGCGGAGGTCAGCCCCAGCATTTT.